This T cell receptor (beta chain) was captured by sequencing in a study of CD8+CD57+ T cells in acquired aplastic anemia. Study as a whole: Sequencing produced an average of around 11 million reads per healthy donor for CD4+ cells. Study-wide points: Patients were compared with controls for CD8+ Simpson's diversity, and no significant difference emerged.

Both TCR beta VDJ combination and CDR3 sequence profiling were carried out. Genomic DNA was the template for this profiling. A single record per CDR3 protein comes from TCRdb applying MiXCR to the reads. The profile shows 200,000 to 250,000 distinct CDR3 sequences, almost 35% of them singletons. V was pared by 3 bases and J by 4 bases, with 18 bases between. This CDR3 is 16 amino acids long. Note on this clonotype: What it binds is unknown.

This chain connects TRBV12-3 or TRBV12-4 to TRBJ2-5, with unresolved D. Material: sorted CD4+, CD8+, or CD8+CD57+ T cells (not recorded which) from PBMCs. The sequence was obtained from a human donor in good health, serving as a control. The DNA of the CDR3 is TGTGCCAGCAGTTTGTACGGCAGGCCGACCCGAGAGACCCAGTACTTC. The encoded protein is CASSLYGRPTRETQYF.